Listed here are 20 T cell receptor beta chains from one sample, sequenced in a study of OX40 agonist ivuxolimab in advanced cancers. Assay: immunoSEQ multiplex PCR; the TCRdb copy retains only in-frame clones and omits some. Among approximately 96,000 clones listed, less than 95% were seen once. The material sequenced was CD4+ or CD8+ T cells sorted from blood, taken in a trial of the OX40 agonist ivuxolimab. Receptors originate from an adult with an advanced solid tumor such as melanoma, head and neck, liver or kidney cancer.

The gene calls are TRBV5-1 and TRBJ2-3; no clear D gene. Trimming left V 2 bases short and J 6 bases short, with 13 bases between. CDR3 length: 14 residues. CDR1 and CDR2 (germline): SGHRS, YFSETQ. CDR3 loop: CASSLQTATDTQYF. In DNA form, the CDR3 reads TGCGCCAGCAGCTTACAAACCGCGACGGATACGCAGTATTTT. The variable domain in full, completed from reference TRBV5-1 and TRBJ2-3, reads KAGVTQTPRYLIKTRGQQVTLSCSPISGHRSVSWYQQTPGQGLQFLFEYFSETQRNKGNFPGRFSGRQFSNSRSEMNVSTLELGDSALYLCASSLQTATDTQYFGPGTRLTVL.

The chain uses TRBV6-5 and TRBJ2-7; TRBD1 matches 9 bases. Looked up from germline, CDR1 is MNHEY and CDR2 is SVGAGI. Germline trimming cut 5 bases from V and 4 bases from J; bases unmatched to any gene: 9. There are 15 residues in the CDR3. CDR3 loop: CASSLGGTGSYEQYF. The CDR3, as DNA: TGTGCCAGCAGTCTGGGGGGGACAGGGAGTTACGAGCAGTACTTC.

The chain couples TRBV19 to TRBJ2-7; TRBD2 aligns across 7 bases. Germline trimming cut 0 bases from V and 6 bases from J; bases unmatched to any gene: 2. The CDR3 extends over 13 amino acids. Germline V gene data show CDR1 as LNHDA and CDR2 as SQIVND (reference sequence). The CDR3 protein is CASSIEGGSEQYF. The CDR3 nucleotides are TGTGCCAGTAGTATAGAGGGGGGGAGCGAGCAGTACTTC.

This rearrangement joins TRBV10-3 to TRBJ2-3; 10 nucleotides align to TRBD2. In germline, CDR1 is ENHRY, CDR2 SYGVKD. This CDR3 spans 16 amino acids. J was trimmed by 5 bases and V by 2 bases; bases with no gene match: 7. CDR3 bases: TGTGCCATCAGTGAGGCCGGTAGCGGGAGGAGAGATACGCAGTATTTT. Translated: CAISEAGSGRRDTQYF.

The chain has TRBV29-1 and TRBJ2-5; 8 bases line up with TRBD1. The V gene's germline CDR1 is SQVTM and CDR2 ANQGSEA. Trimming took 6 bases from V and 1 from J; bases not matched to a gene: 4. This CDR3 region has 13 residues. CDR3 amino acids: CSVAGGPQETQYF. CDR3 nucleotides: TGCAGCGTCGCAGGGGGCCCCCAAGAGACCCAGTACTTC.

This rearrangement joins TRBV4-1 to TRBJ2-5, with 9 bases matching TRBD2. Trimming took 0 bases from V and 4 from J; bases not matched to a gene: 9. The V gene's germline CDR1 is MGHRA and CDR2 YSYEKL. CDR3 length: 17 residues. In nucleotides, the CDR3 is TGCGCCAGCAGCCAAGAGAGAAAAGCGGGAGGCCGAGAGACCCAGTACTTC. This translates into CASSQERKAGGRETQYF.

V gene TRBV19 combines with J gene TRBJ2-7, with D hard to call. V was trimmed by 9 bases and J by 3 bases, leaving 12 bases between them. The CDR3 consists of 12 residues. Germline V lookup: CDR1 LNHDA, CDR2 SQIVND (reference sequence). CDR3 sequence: CASEGWNYEQYF. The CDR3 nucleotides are TGTGCCAGCGAAGGGTGGAACTACGAGCAGTACTTC.

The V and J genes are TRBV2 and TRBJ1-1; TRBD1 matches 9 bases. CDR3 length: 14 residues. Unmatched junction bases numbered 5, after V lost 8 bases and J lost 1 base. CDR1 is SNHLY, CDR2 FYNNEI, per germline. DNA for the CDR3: TGTGCCAGCTTTACAGGGGGCCCGAACACTGAAGCTTTCTTT. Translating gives CASFTGGPNTEAFF.

CDR3 loop: CASFGLGDTGELFF. DNA of the CDR3: TGTGCCAGCTTTGGACTAGGGGACACCGGGGAGCTGTTTTTT. The chain employs TRBV2 and TRBJ2-2; 7 bases map to TRBD2. Germline CDR1 reads SNHLY; CDR2 reads FYNNEI. The CDR3 length is 14 residues. Trimming at V came to 8 bases and at J to 3 bases, leaving 6 bases not matched to a gene. Filled out from reference TRBV2 and TRBJ2-2, the complete variable domain reads EPEVTQTPSHQVTQMGQEVILRCVPISNHLYFYWYRQILGQKVEFLVSFYNNEISEKSEIFDDQFSVERPDGSNFTLKIRSTKLEDSAMYFCASFGLGDTGELFFGEGSRLTVL.

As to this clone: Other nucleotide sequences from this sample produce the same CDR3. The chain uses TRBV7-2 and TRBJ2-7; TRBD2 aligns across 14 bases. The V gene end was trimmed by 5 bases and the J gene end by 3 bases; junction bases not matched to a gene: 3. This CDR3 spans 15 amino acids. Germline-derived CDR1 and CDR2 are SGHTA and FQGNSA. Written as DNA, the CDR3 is TGTGCCAGCAGCCTGGGGACTAGCGGGAGCTACGAGCAGTACTTC. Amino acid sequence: CASSLGTSGSYEQYF. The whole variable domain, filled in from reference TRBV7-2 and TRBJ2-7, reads GAGVSQSPSNKVTEKGKDVELRCDPISGHTALYWYRQSLGQGLEFLIYFQGNSAPDKSGLPSDRFSAERTGGSVSTLTIQRTQQEDSAVYLCASSLGTSGSYEQYFGPGTRLTVT.

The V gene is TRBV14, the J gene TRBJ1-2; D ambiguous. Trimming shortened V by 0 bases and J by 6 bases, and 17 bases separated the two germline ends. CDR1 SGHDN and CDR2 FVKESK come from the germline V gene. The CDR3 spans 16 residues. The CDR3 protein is CASSQDLALTGDGYTF. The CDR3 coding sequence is TGTGCCAGCAGCCAAGATCTTGCCCTCACGGGAGATGGCTACACCTTC. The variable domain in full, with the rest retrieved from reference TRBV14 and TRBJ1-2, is EAGVTQFPSHSVIEKGQTVTLRCDPISGHDNLYWYRRVMGKEIKFLLHFVKESKQDESGMPNNRFLAERTGGTYSTLKVQPAELEDSGVYFCASSQDLALTGDGYTFGSGTRLTVV.

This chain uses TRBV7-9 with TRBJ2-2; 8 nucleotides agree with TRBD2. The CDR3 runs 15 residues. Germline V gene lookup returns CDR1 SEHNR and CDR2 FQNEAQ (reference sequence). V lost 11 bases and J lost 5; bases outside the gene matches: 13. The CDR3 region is CALSHPGGETGELFF. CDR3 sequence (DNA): TGTGCCCTCTCCCACCCGGGGGGGGAGACCGGGGAGCTGTTTTTT.

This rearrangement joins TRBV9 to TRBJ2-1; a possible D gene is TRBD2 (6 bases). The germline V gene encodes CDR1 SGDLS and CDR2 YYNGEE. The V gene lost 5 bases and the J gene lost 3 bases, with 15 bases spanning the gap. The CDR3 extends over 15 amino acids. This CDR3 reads CASSRRAVGYNEQFF. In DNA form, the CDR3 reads TGTGCCAGCAGTCGGAGGGCCGTGGGCTACAATGAGCAGTTCTTC.

As DNA, the CDR3 is TGCGCCAGCAGCTTCGACGGGTTCTCCTACGAGCAGTACTTC. Translation gives CASSFDGFSYEQYF. This rearrangement joins TRBV5-1 to TRBJ2-7; D is ambiguous. Trimming pared 2 bases from V and 0 bases from J, leaving 9 bases between. Per germline, CDR1 SGHRS and CDR2 YFSETQ. The CDR3 runs to 14 residues.

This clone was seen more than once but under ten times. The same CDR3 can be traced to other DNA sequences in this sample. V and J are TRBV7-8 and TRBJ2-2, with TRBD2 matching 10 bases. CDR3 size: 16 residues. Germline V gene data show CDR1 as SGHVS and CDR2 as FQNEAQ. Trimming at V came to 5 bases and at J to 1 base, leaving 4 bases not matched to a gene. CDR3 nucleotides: TGTGCCAGCAGCCCAAGGACTAGCGGGAACACCGGGGAGCTGTTTTTT. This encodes CASSPRTSGNTGELFF. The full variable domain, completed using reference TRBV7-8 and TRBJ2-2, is GAGVSQSPRYKVAKRGQDVALRCDPISGHVSLFWYQQALGQGPEFLTYFQNEAQLDKSGLPSDRFFAERPEGSVSTLKIQRTQQEDSAVYLCASSPRTSGNTGELFFGEGSRLTVL.

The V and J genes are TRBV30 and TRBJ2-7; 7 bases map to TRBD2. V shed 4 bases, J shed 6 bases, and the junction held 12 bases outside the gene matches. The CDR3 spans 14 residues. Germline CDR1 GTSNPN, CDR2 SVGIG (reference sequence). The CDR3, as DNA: TGTGCCTGGACCCCGGACACCTGGGGGGGCGAGCAGTACTTC. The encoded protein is CAWTPDTWGGEQYF. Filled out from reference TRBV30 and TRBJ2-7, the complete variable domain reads SQTIHQWPATLVQPVGSPLSLECTVEGTSNPNLYWYRQAAGRGLQLLFYSVGIGQISSEVPQNLSASRPQDRQFILSSKKLLLSDSGFYLCAWTPDTWGGEQYFGPGTRLTVT.

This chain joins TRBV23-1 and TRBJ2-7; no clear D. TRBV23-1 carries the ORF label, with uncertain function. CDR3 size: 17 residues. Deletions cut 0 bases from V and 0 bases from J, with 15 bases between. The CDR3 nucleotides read TGCGCCAGCAGTCAATCGCACAGCCCTTACCACTCCTACGAGCAGTACTTC. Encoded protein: CASSQSHSPYHSYEQYF.

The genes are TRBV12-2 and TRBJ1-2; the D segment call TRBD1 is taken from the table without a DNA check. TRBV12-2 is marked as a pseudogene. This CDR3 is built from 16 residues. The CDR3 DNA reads TGTGCAAGTCGCTTAGTCTGCCGGGACAGGGGGAAAGGCTACACCTTC. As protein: CASRLVCRDRGKGYTF.

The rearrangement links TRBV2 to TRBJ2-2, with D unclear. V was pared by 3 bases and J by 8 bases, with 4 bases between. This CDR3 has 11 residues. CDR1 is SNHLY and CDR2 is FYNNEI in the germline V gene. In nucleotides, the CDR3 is TGTGCCAGCAGTGACCTGGGGGAGCTGTTTTTT. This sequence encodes CASSDLGELFF.

CDR3 in amino acids: CASSFPDQPQHF. The CDR3 DNA sequence: TGTGCCAGCAGCTTCCCGGATCAGCCCCAGCATTTT. This chain uses TRBV7-2 with TRBJ1-5, with D unclear. V was trimmed by 3 bases and J by 5 bases, leaving 5 bases between them. This CDR3 region has 12 residues. CDR1 and CDR2 from the germline V gene are SGHTA and FQGNSA.